The 19 T cell receptor beta chains below all came from one sample that was sequenced in a study of blood T cell repertoires in COVID-19 (dated by TCRdb to 2018 to 2021). The library was prepared using the immunoSEQ multiplex PCR assay. Here the immuneACCESS table is served through TCRdb, limited to in-frame sequences with V and J called. Missing clones are a known gap in these copies; in checked studies unresolved V genes cover under half, and the rest lacks a known reason. The sample data list fewer than 350,000 clones, and approximately 85% of these were observed just once. Over 2% of the sample is taken by the ten largest. The sequencing sample was made of PBMCs or T cells enriched from blood (not recorded which). These receptors originate from a man aged 30 to 39 who had recovered from COVID-19.

The CDR3 nucleotides are TGTGCCAGCAGCCAAGGGAGCCCCCCAGATACGCAGTATTTT. This codes for CASSQGSPPDTQYF. The gene calls are TRBV7-3 and TRBJ2-3, with D tentatively TRBD2 (5 bases). Trimming pared 5 bases from V and 4 bases from J, leaving 13 bases between. This CDR3 is 14 amino acids long. The V gene's germline CDR1 is SGHTA and CDR2 FQGTGA.

CDR3 sequence (DNA): TGTGCCAGTAGCCTTAATGAAAAACTGTTTTTT. Amino acid sequence: CASSLNEKLFF. V and J are TRBV19 and TRBJ1-4; no clear D gene. CDR1 and CDR2 (germline): LNHDA, SQIVND (reference sequence). V gave up 6 bases and J gave up 4 bases, with 3 bases separating them. This CDR3 is 11 amino acids long.

This clone was recorded only once. The rearrangement links TRBV12-5 to TRBJ2-7; maybe TRBD2 (5 bases). V was clipped by 0 bases and J by 7 bases, with 10 bases between them. CDR3 length: 13 amino acids. Germline V gene data show CDR1 as LGHNT and CDR2 as FRNRAP. This chain's CDR3 is CASGLVRGKEQYF. The CDR3, as DNA: TGTGCTAGTGGTTTGGTAAGAGGGAAGGAGCAGTACTTC. Combining the CDR3 with reference TRBV12-5 and TRBJ2-7 gives the whole variable domain DARVTQTPRHKVTEMGQEVTMRCQPILGHNTVFWYRQTMMQGLELLAYFRNRAPLDDSGMPKDRFSAEMPDATLATLKIQPSEPRDSAVYFCASGLVRGKEQYFGPGTRLTVT.

The rearrangement uses TRBV5-4 and TRBJ2-7, with no clear D. Trimming removed 0 bases at V and 5 bases at J, with 12 bases between. The germline V gene encodes CDR1 SGHNT and CDR2 YYREEE (reference sequence). CDR3 length: 14 residues. The CDR3 sequence: CASSLGSSIHEQYF. The CDR3, as DNA: TGTGCCAGCAGCTTGGGTTCTAGTATCCACGAGCAGTACTTC.

The chain has TRBV5-1 and TRBJ1-6, with TRBD1 matching 11 bases. The CDR3 loop spans 17 amino acids. Unmatched junction bases numbered 6, after V lost 0 bases and J lost 7 bases. CDR1 SGHRS and CDR2 YFSETQ come from the germline V gene. The DNA of the CDR3 is TGCGCCAGCAGCTTGGTGGGACAGGGGGAATCGAATTCACCCCTCCACTTT. This codes for CASSLVGQGESNSPLHF.

J is TRBJ2-5 and V is TRBV5-1; no clear D. CDR1 SGHRS and CDR2 YFSETQ come from the germline V gene. The CDR3 contains 15 residues. Trimming took off 4 bases at V and 4 bases at J, with 17 bases between the two ends. The chain's CDR3 is CASSERRRSRETQYF. The CDR3 DNA follows: TGCGCCAGCAGCGAAAGGCGGCGCTCGAGAGAGACCCAGTACTTC.

The chain couples TRBV9 to TRBJ2-5, with 7 bases that match TRBD2. CDR3 length: 15 amino acids. V lost 0 bases to trimming and J lost 5 bases; unmatched junction nucleotides: 7. Looked up from germline, CDR1 is SGDLS and CDR2 is YYNGEE. In DNA, the CDR3 is TGTGCCAGCAGCGTAGATCCGGGGGGTCGGGAGACCCAGTACTTC. This translates into CASSVDPGGRETQYF.

Here the CDR3 DNA reads TGTGCCAGCTCGTCGGGACACCCCTCCTACAATGAGCAGTTCTTC. Translating it yields CASSSGHPSYNEQFF. The rearrangement links TRBV18 to TRBJ2-1; tentative D call: TRBD1 (6 bases). Germline V CDR1 and CDR2: KGHSH, LQKENI. This CDR3 comprises 15 residues. Trimming removed 6 bases from V and 0 bases from J, with 12 bases in between.

The V gene is TRBV19, the J gene TRBJ1-5; no reliable D call. The ends were cut back, 6 bases at V and 6 bases at J, with 15 bases in the middle. This CDR3 has 14 residues. Germline lookup yields CDR1 LNHDA and CDR2 SQIVND (reference sequence). The CDR3 nucleotides are TGTGCCAGTAGCCAAAATGGACTAGGTCAGCCCCAGCATTTT. As protein: CASSQNGLGQPQHF.

The chain is built from TRBV11-2 and TRBJ2-2; tentative D call: TRBD1 (5 bases). This CDR3 is 14 amino acids long. V shed 7 bases and J shed 1 base, with 10 bases lying between them. In germline, CDR1 is SGHAT, CDR2 FQNNGV. The CDR3 DNA reads as TGTGCCAGCACCCTTAGGGGGAACACCGGGGAGCTGTTTTTT. Translation: CASTLRGNTGELFF.

This clone was observed once. The V call is TRBV10-1, the J call TRBJ2-3; D gene unclear. CDR1 is WNHNN and CDR2 is SYGVQD in the germline V gene (reference sequence). CDR3 size: 12 residues. With 5 bases removed from V and 2 bases from J, the gap between germline ends came to 5 bases. In DNA form, the CDR3 reads TGCGCCAGCAGTCACTCCACAGATACGCAGTATTTT. Translating gives CASSHSTDTQYF.

The chain uses TRBV5-1 and TRBJ2-3; D is uncertain. Germline V gene lookup returns CDR1 SGHRS and CDR2 YFSETQ. V was pared by 3 bases and J by 6 bases, with 8 bases between. CDR3 length equals 12 residues. CDR3 region: CASSWHVDTQYF. The CDR3 bases are TGCGCCAGCAGCTGGCACGTGGATACGCAGTATTTT.

V gene TRBV3-1 (or the pseudogene TRBV3-2) combines with J gene TRBJ2-2, with a tentative D call TRBD1 (6 bases). Trimming pared 2 bases from V and 7 bases from J, leaving 11 bases between. The germline gives CDR1 LGHDT, CDR2 YNNKEL (reference sequence). CDR3 length equals 14 residues. In DNA, the CDR3 is TGTGCCAGCAGCCAAATGGGGGCGGTCGGGGAGCTGTTTTTT. Translation gives CASSQMGAVGELFF.

The J gene is TRBJ1-2, the V gene TRBV20-1; 8 bases line up with TRBD1. Germline CDR1 DFQATT, CDR2 SNEGSKA (reference sequence). The CDR3 is 11 amino acids. The CDR3 sequence is CGKQGVYGYTF. The CDR3 nucleotides are TGCGGGAAACAGGGGGTCTATGGCTACACCTTC.

This chain links TRBV6-6 with TRBJ2-2, with TRBD1 as a possible D gene (6 bases). Germline CDR1 MNHNY, CDR2 SVGAGI (reference sequence). V was pared by 6 bases and J by 1 base, with 12 bases between. The CDR3 totals 15 residues. CDR3 region: CASRFSQGNTGELFF. The CDR3 DNA reads TGTGCCAGCAGGTTTTCACAGGGGAACACCGGGGAGCTGTTTTTT.

The gene calls are TRBV4-1 and TRBJ2-1; 8 nucleotides align to TRBD2. The trim removed 2 bases at V and 5 bases at J, leaving 8 bases unmatched. The CDR3 runs 16 residues. Germline CDR1 is MGHRA and CDR2 is YSYEKL. CDR3 DNA: TGCGCCAGCAGCCAACAACGGGGGGGCCCTGACAATGAGCAGTTCTTC. This encodes CASSQQRGGPDNEQFF.

This chain connects TRBV4-1 to TRBJ1-3, with 7 bases identical to TRBD1. Germline V gene sequence: CDR1 MGHRA, CDR2 YSYEKL. The CDR3 runs to 16 residues. Germline trimming cut 3 bases from V and 0 bases from J; bases unmatched to any gene: 5. DNA of the CDR3: TGCGCCAGCAGCCAGGGGACAGTTTTCTCTGGAAACACCATATATTTT. Residues: CASSQGTVFSGNTIYF.

The genes are TRBV30 and TRBJ2-1; D not certain. The V and J ends lost 1 base and 7 bases respectively, with 8 bases between them. Germline CDR1 GTSNPN, CDR2 SVGIG (reference sequence). This CDR3 has 12 residues. This CDR3 reads CAWSDQWNEQFF. CDR3 DNA sequence: TGTGCCTGGAGTGACCAGTGGAATGAGCAGTTCTTC.

This sequence joins TRBV18 and TRBJ1-4; TRBD1 matches at 10 bases. The CDR3 runs to 15 residues. Trimming cost V 4 bases and J 7 bases; bases outside gene matches: 6. Germline V gene data show CDR1 as KGHSH and CDR2 as LQKENI. CDR3 sequence: CASSLGTGVTEKLFF. The DNA for the CDR3 is TGTGCCAGCTCACTCGGGACAGGGGTAACTGAAAAACTGTTTTTT.